The rows below give T cell receptor beta chains drawn from one sample of a study of tumor-infiltrating lymphocytes in primary liver carcinoma. Each CDR3 protein gets one entry after TCRdb re-called the multiplex PCR reads with MiXCR. The sample lists approximately 30,000 distinct CDR3 sequences, around two thirds occurring once. The source material was liver tumor tissue from sampling region 3. The source of these receptors is a woman in her thirties with primary liver carcinoma and hepatitis B virus infection. Both conserved end residues are part of each CDR3. The D gene is left open where the match is weak. A clone size is listed for some rows: how often the clone was seen (once, few, many), or a class if it is expanded.

abundance: NA
d_gene: NA
j_gene: TRBJ2-7
v_gene: TRBV28
CDR3aa: CTSRPFGSVQYF
CDR3nt: TGTACCAGCCGCCCTTTCGGGAGCGTGCAGTACTTC

abundance: NA
d_gene: NA
j_gene: TRBJ2-2
v_gene: TRBV10-3
CDR3aa: CATSESHNLDTGDLFF
CDR3nt: TGTGCCACCAGTGAGTCCCACAATTTGGACACCGGGGACCTGTTTTTT

abundance: NA
d_gene: NA
j_gene: TRBJ2-3
v_gene: TRBV11-3
CDR3aa: CASSLGADMHYF
CDR3nt: TGCGCCAGCAGCTTAGGTGCGGATATGCACTATTTT

abundance: NA
d_gene: NA
j_gene: TRBJ2-5
v_gene: TRBV6-5
CDR3aa: CSSGTDRWLTQYF
CDR3nt: TGTTCCAGCGGTACCGACAGGTGGCTGACCCAGTACTTC

abundance: NA
d_gene: TRBD1
j_gene: TRBJ2-5
v_gene: TRBV11-2
CDR3aa: CASSLRTGEGETLYF
CDR3nt: TGTGCCAGCAGCTTAAGGACAGGTGAAGGGGAGACCCTGTACTTC

abundance: NA
d_gene: NA
j_gene: TRBJ2-1
v_gene: TRBV4-3
CDR3aa: CASSDAGSSYNEQFF
CDR3nt: TGCGCCAGCAGCGATGCGGGAAGCTCCTACAATGAGCAGTTCTTC

abundance: many
d_gene: NA
j_gene: TRBJ1-5
v_gene: TRBV20-1
CDR3aa: CSASLTGRNQPQHF
CDR3nt: TGCAGTGCTAGCCTAACAGGGAGAAATCAGCCCCAGCATTTT

abundance: NA
d_gene: TRBD2
j_gene: TRBJ2-1
v_gene: TRBV6-2/TRBV6-3
CDR3aa: CASSYGGGSPYNEQLF
CDR3nt: TGTGCCAGCAGTTACGGCGGGGGAAGCCCCTACAATGAGCAGCTCTTC

abundance: NA
d_gene: NA
j_gene: TRBJ2-1
v_gene: TRBV11-3
CDR3aa: CASSPRGARTMGNVQFF
CDR3nt: TGTGCCAGCAGCCCCCGGGGGGCGCGGACCATGGGCAATGTGCAGTTCTTC

abundance: NA
d_gene: NA
j_gene: TRBJ2-7
v_gene: TRBV6-5
CDR3aa: CAGSYKDSGSYKQYF
CDR3nt: TGTGCCGGCAGTTACAAGGACAGCGGCTCCTACAAGCAGTACTTC

abundance: many
d_gene: NA
j_gene: TRBJ1-6
v_gene: TRBV9
CDR3aa: CASSVAMDNSPLHF
CDR3nt: TGTGCCAGCAGCGTAGCGATGGATAATTCACCCCTCCACTTT

abundance: NA
d_gene: NA
j_gene: TRBJ2-5
v_gene: TRBV12-3/TRBV12-4
CDR3aa: CASSYPDFQEVQYF
CDR3nt: TGTGCCAGCAGTTACCCGGACTTCCAAGAGGTCCAGTACTTC

abundance: NA
d_gene: TRBD1
j_gene: TRBJ2-5
v_gene: TRBV11-2
CDR3aa: CASSIGPPGQGWKTQYF
CDR3nt: TGTGCCAGCAGCATAGGCCCACCGGGACAGGGGTGGAAGACCCAGTACTTC

abundance: NA
d_gene: NA
j_gene: TRBJ1-6
v_gene: TRBV5-6
CDR3aa: CASSLVALESPLHF
CDR3nt: TGTGCCAGCAGTTTGGTAGCACTGGAGTCACCCCTCCACTTT

abundance: many
d_gene: NA
j_gene: TRBJ2-5
v_gene: TRBV11-2
CDR3aa: CASSTGIETQYF
CDR3nt: TGTGCCAGCAGCACGGGGATCGAGACCCAGTACTTC

abundance: NA
d_gene: NA
j_gene: TRBJ2-4
v_gene: TRBV7-9
CDR3aa: CASSIWAGGRAKNIQYF
CDR3nt: TGTGCCAGCAGCATATGGGCCGGGGGCCGAGCCAAAAACATTCAGTACTTC

abundance: NA
d_gene: TRBD2
j_gene: TRBJ2-1
v_gene: TRBV11-3
CDR3aa: CASSRLAGGYVQCF
CDR3nt: TGTGCCAGCAGCCGACTAGCGGGGGGGTATGTGCAGTGCTTT

abundance: NA
d_gene: NA
j_gene: TRBJ2-5
v_gene: TRBV11-2
CDR3aa: CACSPGGTRYF
CDR3nt: TGTGCTTGCAGCCCAGGGGGGACCCGGTACTTC

abundance: NA
d_gene: NA
j_gene: TRBJ2-2
v_gene: TRBV6-5
CDR3aa: CASSPRIGFAGGLFF
CDR3nt: TGTGCCAGCAGTCCGCGGATAGGGTTCGCCGGGGGGCTGTTTTTT

abundance: many
d_gene: NA
j_gene: TRBJ2-3
v_gene: TRBV6-5
CDR3aa: CASSPSPRDGTQYF
CDR3nt: TGTGCCAGCAGTCCTAGCCCTCGTGACGGTACGCAGTATTTT

abundance: NA
d_gene: NA
j_gene: TRBJ2-4
v_gene: TRBV28
CDR3aa: CASSSVSRTNIQYF
CDR3nt: TGTGCCAGCAGTTCAGTCTCTCGGACGAACATTCAGTACTTC

abundance: NA
d_gene: TRBD1
j_gene: TRBJ1-2
v_gene: TRBV6-5
CDR3aa: CASRRGQGYDYTF
CDR3nt: TGTGCCAGCAGGAGGGGGCAGGGCTATGATTACACCTTC

abundance: medium-sized
d_gene: TRBD2
j_gene: TRBJ2-5
v_gene: TRBV4-3
CDR3aa: CASSQGTSGRTETQYF
CDR3nt: TGCGCCAGCAGCCAAGGGACTAGCGGGAGAACGGAGACCCAGTACTTC

abundance: NA
d_gene: TRBD1
j_gene: TRBJ2-5
v_gene: TRBV13
CDR3aa: CASSLETSWTGREIQYF
CDR3nt: TGTGCCAGCAGCTTAGAAACATCTTGGACAGGGCGAGAGATCCAGTACTTC

abundance: once
d_gene: NA
j_gene: TRBJ2-7
v_gene: TRBV9
CDR3aa: CTSSPDSIAYEQYF
CDR3nt: TGTACCAGCAGCCCTGACAGTATCGCCTACGAGCAGTACTTC

abundance: NA
d_gene: NA
j_gene: TRBJ2-3
v_gene: TRBV28
CDR3aa: CASSNQGRLAQIRSIF
CDR3nt: NA

abundance: NA
d_gene: NA
j_gene: TRBJ2-1
v_gene: TRBV21-1
CDR3aa: CTSSKFLAGDNEQFF
CDR3nt: TGTACCAGTAGCAAGTTTTTAGCGGGAGACAATGAGCAGTTCTTC

abundance: NA
d_gene: TRBD2
j_gene: TRBJ2-1
v_gene: TRBV4-1
CDR3aa: CASSQERVAGFGEQFF
CDR3nt: TGCGCCAGCAGCCAAGAGAGGGTAGCGGGATTTGGTGAGCAGTTCTTC

abundance: NA
d_gene: NA
j_gene: TRBJ1-2
v_gene: TRBV14
CDR3aa: CAISQDIGVVYGYTF
CDR3nt: TGTGCCATCAGCCAAGATATAGGAGTGGTCTATGGCTACACCTTC

abundance: NA
d_gene: NA
j_gene: TRBJ1-1
v_gene: TRBV6-5
CDR3aa: CASSSAGTLMKTEAFF
CDR3nt: TGTGCCAGTAGTTCGGCAGGAACCCTCATGAAGACTGAAGCTTTCTTT

abundance: once
d_gene: NA
j_gene: TRBJ2-2
v_gene: TRBV4-3
CDR3aa: CASSVLAGGPRSNTGDLIF
CDR3nt: TGCGCCAGCAGCGTACTAGCAGGAGGGCCCCGTTCGAACACCGGGGACTTGATTTTT

abundance: few
d_gene: NA
j_gene: TRBJ2-2
v_gene: TRBV6-5
CDR3aa: CASSIMGVNTGELFF
CDR3nt: TGTGCCAGCAGTATCATGGGAGTGAACACCGGGGAGCTGTTTTTT

abundance: NA
d_gene: NA
j_gene: TRBJ1-5
v_gene: TRBV5-6
CDR3aa: CTNSLSGTHQPQHF
CDR3nt: TGTACCAACAGCTTGAGTGGGACCCATCAGCCCCAGCATTTT

abundance: many
d_gene: NA
j_gene: TRBJ2-2
v_gene: TRBV2
CDR3aa: CASSEARGGGELFF
CDR3nt: TGTGCCAGCAGTGAAGCGAGAGGGGGCGGGGAGCTGTTTTTT

abundance: NA
d_gene: NA
j_gene: TRBJ2-2
v_gene: TRBV11-1
CDR3aa: CGSRPSLDTGELFF
CDR3nt: TGTGGCAGTAGACCGAGCCTTGACACCGGGGAGCTGTTTTTT

abundance: NA
d_gene: TRBD1
j_gene: TRBJ2-1
v_gene: TRBV6-5
CDR3aa: CVSRGQGGFNEQFF
CDR3nt: TGTGTCAGCAGGGGACAGGGGGGCTTCAATGAGCAGTTCTTC

abundance: NA
d_gene: TRBD1
j_gene: TRBJ2-3
v_gene: TRBV11-3
CDR3aa: CASSRRTGTHTQYF
CDR3nt: TGTGCCAGCAGCCGTCGGACAGGCACACATACGCAGTATTTT

abundance: many
d_gene: TRBD1
j_gene: TRBJ2-7
v_gene: TRBV6-2/TRBV6-3
CDR3aa: CASTFRQGRNYEQYF
CDR3nt: TGTGCCAGCACCTTTCGACAGGGGCGAAACTACGAGCAGTACTTC

abundance: NA
d_gene: NA
j_gene: TRBJ1-2
v_gene: TRBV11-2
CDR3aa: CASSSGTEYGYAF
CDR3nt: TGTGCCAGCAGTTCCGGGACGGAATATGGCTACGCGTTC

abundance: NA
d_gene: NA
j_gene: TRBJ1-2
v_gene: TRBV6-1
CDR3aa: CVSSERFLLLRSNYGYAF
CDR3nt: TGTGTCAGCAGTGAACGGTTCCTGCTCCTTAGATCTAACTATGGCTACGCCTTC